The clone carrying this TCR beta chain was observed a single time. What it recognizes is unknown. At one end, the junction sequence differs from germline, possibly due to a read error. This entry is derived from a study of T cells in Graves' hyperthyroidism and ophthalmopathy. Amplified TCR beta CDR3 regions came from RNA transcripts. First-round RT-PCR of the TCR CDR3 relied on the HTBI primer set. TCRdb independently ran MiXCR on the multiplex PCR reads; one entry per CDR3 protein. The sample holds about 620,000 distinct CDR3 sequences, around 16% seen once. Points from the study as a whole: Blood also held most thyroid clonotypes expanded beyond 0.001. Using 13 V-J features, a model discriminated ophthalmopathy from stable hyperthyroidism.

The CDR3 spans 15 residues. Germline V lookup: CDR1 MDHEN, CDR2 SYDVKM. Hyperthyroidism was newly diagnosed in patients aged 18 to 65 (duration under 2 months). Cells are PBMCs isolated from 10 ml of fresh blood. The source material was blood. The receptor's source is a young woman with Graves' hyperthyroidism. The chain employs TRBV28 and TRBJ2-1; TRBD2 aligns across 16 bases. CDR3 sequence: CASTTGTSGRGGGLF. The CDR3 DNA reads as TGTGCCAGCACTACCGGGACTAGCGGGAGGGGGGGGGGACTCTTC.